The clone carrying this T cell receptor (beta chain) was counted many times. Antigen unknown. cDNA was made from around 0.5 ug RNA using alpha and beta constant primers. Alpha and beta chain libraries were made separately by chain-specific third strand synthesis with multiplexing indices. The cDNA received a 5' RACE adapter containing a random hexamer plus an SP2 sequencing primer site. The SP2 site served as the priming point for second strand synthesis. TCRdb re-derived calls from the 5' RACE reads in MiXCR, one entry per CDR3 protein. The table has more than 6,500 distinct CDR3 sequences, 8% seen once. The data stem from a study of HIV-infected patients and healthy controls. All unsorted peripheral T cells were captured because whole blood was used without fractionation. Trimming removed 2 bases at V and 2 bases at J, with 16 bases between. The CDR3 consists of 16 residues. Germline assignment: CDR1 SGHDT and CDR2 YYEEEE.

General study results and limits: In healthy controls, MAIT alpha CDR3s were common; in HIV+ repertoires, severely depleted.

Here the sequenced sample was blood, taken before antiretroviral therapy. The chain couples TRBV5-6 to TRBJ1-2; TRBD1 is a possible D gene (6 bases). This TCR was sampled from an adult with HIV infection. CDR3 DNA: TGTGCCAGCAGCTTTTGGGGGCAGCGGGGGAACTATGGCTACACCTTC. Encoded protein: CASSFWGQRGNYGYTF.